The 23 T cell receptor beta chains given below trace back to one sample, sequenced in a study of blood T cell repertoires in COVID-19 (dated by TCRdb to about 2020). Receptors were amplified or captured by the immunoSEQ multiplex PCR assay. TCRdb limited this immuneACCESS table to in-frame rearrangements with V and J called. A share of clones is missing; checked studies link under half to unresolved V genes, and the rest is unexplained. The sample records roughly 250,000 clones, about 88% of which are singletons. Approximately 1.7% of the sample is taken by the ten largest. Sequenced: PBMCs or T cells enriched from blood (not recorded which). The receptors originated from a woman aged 45 to 65 who had recovered from COVID-19.

The CDR3 region is CATMIGTQETQYF. As DNA, the CDR3 is TGTGCCACTATGATTGGGACACAAGAGACCCAGTACTTC. The V gene is TRBV15, the J gene TRBJ2-5; tentative D call: TRBD1 (6 bases). Trimming removed 9 bases from V and 2 bases from J, with 13 bases in between. Germline lookup yields CDR1 LNHNV and CDR2 YYDKDF (reference sequence). The CDR3 is 13 amino acids.

The V and J genes are TRBV7-9 and TRBJ2-7, with 14 bases lining up with TRBD2. The CDR3 length is 15 residues. J was trimmed by 6 bases and V by 8 bases; bases with no gene match: 9. Per the germline V gene, CDR1 is SEHNR and CDR2 is FQNEAQ (reference sequence). The CDR3 is CASGDATSGRAEQYF. The CDR3 coding sequence is TGTGCCAGCGGCGACGCGACTAGCGGGAGGGCCGAGCAGTACTTC.

This chain connects TRBV20-1 to TRBJ2-1; D is unclear. This CDR3 region has 11 residues. Per germline, CDR1 DFQATT and CDR2 SNEGSKA (reference sequence). Trimming cost V 3 bases and J 7 bases, with 7 bases left between them. CDR3 region: CSASPLNEQFF. The CDR3 region has the DNA TGCAGTGCTAGTCCCCTGAATGAGCAGTTCTTC.

This sequence joins TRBV19 and TRBJ1-5; no clear D. The CDR3 is 13 residues long. The germline V and J ends were trimmed by 4 bases and 8 bases, with 12 bases remaining between them. Germline V gives CDR1 LNHDA, CDR2 SQIVND (reference sequence). The CDR3 here is CASSNPGPKPQHF. In DNA form, the CDR3 reads TGTGCCAGTAGTAATCCAGGCCCTAAGCCCCAGCATTTT.

The chain links TRBV9 to TRBJ2-1; TRBD2 is a possible D gene (5 bases). Trimming shortened V by 1 base and J by 7 bases, and 9 bases separated the two germline ends. Germline-derived CDR1 and CDR2 are SGDLS and YYNGEE. The CDR3 extends over 13 amino acids. The chain's CDR3 is CASSVQLGNEQFF. The CDR3 DNA reads TGTGCCAGCAGCGTACAACTAGGAAATGAGCAGTTCTTC.

The chain links TRBV4-2 to TRBJ1-2, with 10 bases aligning to TRBD1. Germline V gene data show CDR1 as LGHNA and CDR2 as YNFKEQ. V trimming: 2 bases; J trimming: 6 bases; junction bases outside the gene matches: 3. The CDR3 has 14 residues. CDR3 DNA sequence: TGTGCCAGCAGCCAACTGACAGGGGGCGATGGCTACACCTTC. Protein product: CASSQLTGGDGYTF.

The gene calls are TRBV18 and TRBJ1-6; weak D call: TRBD1 (5 bases). Germline lookup yields CDR1 KGHSH and CDR2 LQKENI. Trimming took off 6 bases at V and 5 bases at J, with 17 bases between the two ends. The CDR3 length is 16 residues. CDR3 in DNA: TGTGCCAGCTCCACCGGGTCGGGACTCAATAATTCACCCCTCCACTTT. Encoded protein: CASSTGSGLNNSPLHF.

The V call is TRBV7-8, the J call TRBJ2-1, with D tentatively TRBD2 (6 bases). The CDR3 extends over 14 amino acids. Germline V CDR1 and CDR2: SGHVS, FQNEAQ. Trimming removed 10 bases at V and 5 bases at J, with 18 bases between. Here the CDR3 DNA reads TGTGCCACTACTCGCGGGACTCAGAACAATGAGCAGTTCTTC. This sequence encodes CATTRGTQNNEQFF.

The chain couples TRBV12-5 to TRBJ2-5; D gene uncertain. The CDR3 loop spans 10 amino acids. V gave up 7 bases and J gave up 5 bases, with 5 bases separating them. From germline, CDR1 is LGHNT and CDR2 FRNRAP. CDR3 loop: CASAPETQYF. The CDR3 coding sequence is TGTGCTAGTGCCCCGGAGACCCAGTACTTC.

This chain uses TRBV11-2 with TRBJ2-3; D perhaps matches TRBD1 (6 bases). CDR1 and CDR2 (germline): SGHAT, FQNNGV. V gave up 5 bases and J gave up 4 bases, with 22 bases separating them. The CDR3 is made up of 17 amino acids. CDR3 sequence: CASSPQGSAGEPDTQYF. CDR3 DNA: TGTGCCAGCAGCCCTCAGGGGTCGGCAGGAGAGCCAGATACGCAGTATTTT.

The V and J genes are TRBV20-1 and TRBJ2-3; TRBD2 matches 10 bases. The CDR3 runs to 15 residues. Germline lookup yields CDR1 DFQATT and CDR2 SNEGSKA (reference sequence). J gave up 0 bases and V 3 bases, and 3 bases lay outside the gene matches. Here the CDR3 reads CSASTSGISTDTQYF. The CDR3 nucleotides are TGCAGTGCTAGTACTAGCGGGATAAGCACAGATACGCAGTATTTT.

The chain employs TRBV19 and TRBJ2-5; D perhaps matches TRBD1 (6 bases). The CDR3 spans 14 residues. V lost 5 bases, J lost 1 base, and 11 bases lay in between. Germline CDR1 reads LNHDA; CDR2 reads SQIVND (reference sequence). CDR3 loop: CASSPHRAQETQYF. As DNA, the CDR3 is TGTGCCAGTAGTCCTCACAGGGCCCAAGAGACCCAGTACTTC.

The chain uses TRBV7-2 and TRBJ2-3; 9 bases map to TRBD2. The CDR3 is 15 amino acids. With V trimmed by 0 bases and J by 6 bases, 4 bases remained unmatched. CDR1 SGHTA and CDR2 FQGNSA come from the germline V gene. CDR3: CASSLASGRGDTQYF. CDR3 nucleotides: TGTGCCAGCAGCTTAGCTAGCGGGAGAGGCGATACGCAGTATTTT.

This clone was detected a few times. The chain joins TRBV30 to TRBJ1-2, with 10 bases aligning to TRBD1. The CDR3 is made up of 15 amino acids. The junction had 12 bases not matched to a gene; V was cut back by 3 bases and J by 8 bases. Germline V CDR1 and CDR2: GTSNPN, SVGIG (reference sequence). CDR3 protein: CAWSNRQGAWEGYTF. The CDR3, as DNA: TGTGCCTGGAGCAACCGACAGGGGGCTTGGGAAGGCTACACCTTC. Full variable domain (outside the CDR3, taken from reference TRBV30 and TRBJ1-2): SQTIHQWPATLVQPVGSPLSLECTVEGTSNPNLYWYRQAAGRGLQLLFYSVGIGQISSEVPQNLSASRPQDRQFILSSKKLLLSDSGFYLCAWSNRQGAWEGYTFGSGTRLTVV.

The genes are TRBV6-5 and TRBJ1-1; possibly TRBD1 for D (5 bases). Per germline, CDR1 MNHEY and CDR2 SVGAGI. The V end was cut by 2 bases, the J end by 0 bases, with 7 bases between. The CDR3 runs to 14 residues. The CDR3 reads CASSYNRLNTEAFF. CDR3 sequence (DNA): TGTGCCAGCAGTTACAACAGGTTGAACACTGAAGCTTTCTTT.

The chain is built from TRBV4-1 and TRBJ2-2, with TRBD2 as a possible D gene (5 bases). With 0 bases removed from V and 5 bases from J, the gap between germline ends came to 10 bases. This CDR3 spans 15 amino acids. The germline gives CDR1 MGHRA, CDR2 YSYEKL. The CDR3 spells CASSQDPRETGELFF. CDR3 in DNA: TGCGCCAGCAGCCAAGATCCGAGGGAGACCGGGGAGCTGTTTTTT.

The chain is built from TRBV9 and TRBJ2-1, with 7 nucleotides matching TRBD1. CDR3 length: 17 amino acids. Losses at the gene ends were 0 bases for V and 8 bases for J; bases not matched to a gene: 14. From germline, CDR1 is SGDLS and CDR2 YYNGEE. CDR3 sequence (DNA): TGTGCCAGCAGCGTAGGCCCTCGTGACAGGGAATCCGATGAGCAGTTCTTC. Its translation: CASSVGPRDRESDEQFF.

This chain uses TRBV18 with TRBJ2-3, with 10 bases identical to TRBD1. CDR1 KGHSH and CDR2 LQKENI come from the germline V gene. V was clipped by 3 bases and J by 4 bases; unmatched bases: 4. The CDR3 has 15 amino acids. CDR3 in DNA: TGTGCCAGCTCACCTTCCGGGACAGGGGCAGATACGCAGTATTTT. Translation: CASSPSGTGADTQYF.

The CDR3 coding sequence is TGTGCCAGCAGTTTAGCCCAGAAAAACATTCAGTACTTC. Amino acids: CASSLAQKNIQYF. The rearrangement links TRBV12-3 or TRBV12-4 to TRBJ2-4, with no clear D. The CDR3 runs to 13 residues. V was trimmed by 0 bases and J by 4 bases, leaving 4 bases between them.

The rearrangement links TRBV13 to TRBJ2-7, with 9 bases that match TRBD2. The CDR3 extends over 17 amino acids. Trimming removed 0 bases from V and 3 bases from J; junction bases left unmatched: 9. Germline V gene data show CDR1 as PRHDT and CDR2 as FYEKMQ (reference sequence). The CDR3 spells CASSLGAGPTSGYEQYF. CDR3 DNA sequence: TGTGCCAGCAGCTTAGGGGCGGGTCCGACTAGCGGCTACGAGCAGTACTTC.

The genes are TRBV7-3 and TRBJ2-3; tentatively, D is TRBD1 (5 bases). Germline values: CDR1 SGHTA, CDR2 FQGTGA. V shed 2 bases and J shed 6 bases, with 15 bases lying between them. CDR3 length: 15 amino acids. The CDR3 bases are TGTGCCAGCAGCTTATTAGGGGCTTCCGGGGATACGCAGTATTTT. This sequence encodes CASSLLGASGDTQYF.

The rearrangement links TRBV7-2 to TRBJ2-7; the match to TRBD2 covers 9 bases. CDR1 is SGHTA and CDR2 is FQGNSA in the germline V gene. After removal of 2 bases from V and 4 bases from J, the junction contained 3 bases not matched to a gene. CDR3 length: 14 amino acids. The CDR3 DNA reads TGTGCCAGCAGCTTATCTCTAGCGGGATACGAGCAGTACTTC. Translated, it gives CASSLSLAGYEQYF.

V and J are TRBV2 and TRBJ2-3; 13 bases fit TRBD2. The CDR3 is 18 amino acids. Germline V gene lookup returns CDR1 SNHLY and CDR2 FYNNEI. The V segment lost 1 base and the J segment 0 bases; nucleotides outside the gene matches: 4. CDR3 amino acids: CASSEGLAGGSSTDTQYF. Written as DNA, the CDR3 is TGTGCCAGCAGTGAAGGACTAGCGGGAGGATCTAGCACAGATACGCAGTATTTT.